This T cell receptor (beta chain) was retrieved from a study of cytomegalovirus exposure and HLA in healthy donors. Study at large: Researchers previously reported finding just under 120 million unique TCR beta sequences from 170 million or so T cells.

J was trimmed by 3 bases and V by 3 bases; bases with no gene match: 5. Germline CDR1 GTSNPN, CDR2 SVGIG (reference sequence). This CDR3 comprises 15 residues. The study's findings and limits: Accurate prediction of HLA-A and HLA-B alleles (for most subjects) was reportedly achieved from TCR beta sequences. A few chains linked to CMV were shown in vitro to be specific for CMV antigens. The study found most TCR sequences rare, yet found some public TCRs in many donors.

Remarks on this clone: Its target is not known.

PCR was performed using 60 Vbeta and 13 Jbeta primers. Some clones are missing from TCRdb's copy, which holds only in-frame ones; the method was immunoSEQ multiplex PCR. The data contain approximately 250,000 clones, approximately 85% of them singletons. The clonotype comes from a girl between 2 and 10 years old in good health and CMV-seronegative. Specimen: PBMCs. The V and J genes are TRBV30 and TRBJ2-2; 9 bases are a match to TRBD2. The CDR3 loop is CAWRPAGGDTGELFF. The DNA for the CDR3 is TGTGCCTGGAGGCCGGCGGGAGGGGACACCGGGGAGCTGTTTTTT.